This T cell receptor (beta chain) was obtained from a study of T-cell reconstitution after alpha-beta-depleted transplantation in children. A library of TCRbeta sequences, prepared with unique molecular identifiers, was generated. TCRdb called the PCR reads again in MiXCR, with one record for every CDR3 protein. The sample yields approximately 290,000 distinct CDR3 sequences, around 10% seen once. This clonotype was detected ten times or more. The germline V gene has CDR1 DFQATT and CDR2 SNEGSKA (reference sequence). This CDR3 is 16 amino acids long. The trim removed 2 bases at V and 2 bases at J, leaving 2 bases unmatched.

The TCR comes from a male patient aged 2 to 9 who had a stem cell transplant for chronic granulomatous disease, so the T cells may come from the graft donor. V and J are TRBV20-1 and TRBJ2-6; 11 positions match TRBD2. The specimen was peripheral blood, collected 180 days after TCRalphabeta/CD19-depleted stem cell transplant. The CDR3 region is CSARRLAGTGANVLTF. The DNA for the CDR3 is TGCAGTGCTAGACGACTAGCGGGAACTGGGGCCAACGTCCTGACTTTC.